This T cell receptor (beta chain) comes out of a study of T-cell reconstitution after alpha-beta-depleted transplantation in children. Regarding this clonotype: Its matching antigen is unknown.

Unique molecular identifiers were incorporated when the TCRbeta library was constructed. MiXCR, run by TCRdb on the PCR reads, gives a single entry per CDR3 protein. The sample includes some 830,000 distinct CDR3 sequences, approximately 15% of them seen just once. Germline loops: CDR1 SGHRS, CDR2 YFSETQ. V shed 4 bases, J shed 7 bases, and the junction held 7 bases outside the gene matches. The CDR3 has 16 amino acids. Study-level results: T cells produced anew were the main source of T-cell counts and diversity one year after transplant. Several hundred graft clones that had expanded were reportedly the source of alpha-beta T cells about two months after transplant. Surviving recipient T cells and thymic progenitors produced the high day-60 TCRbeta diversity seen in some patients.

The source was PBMCs, mostly from graft donor cells, collected 360 days after TCRalphabeta/CD19-depleted stem cell transplant. This TCR was recovered from a male patient between 5 and 17 years old who had a stem cell transplant for acute lymphoblastic leukemia, so the T cells may come from the graft donor. The chain links TRBV5-1 to TRBJ2-1, with TRBD2 matching over 14 bases. The CDR3: CASSKPTSGRVNEQFF. In DNA form, the CDR3 reads TGCGCCAGCAGCAAACCGACTAGCGGGAGGGTTAATGAGCAGTTCTTC.